The 23 T cell receptor beta chains reported below all come from one sample, sequenced in a study of blood T cell repertoires in COVID-19. Generated by immunoSEQ multiplex PCR, the TCRdb table keeps only in-frame clones and is missing some. The data hold 250,000 to 350,000 clones, with about nine tenths observed a single time. Sequenced input: peripheral blood. Receptors originate from a woman aged 60-70 years with acute or convalescent COVID-19.

The V gene is TRBV28, the J gene TRBJ2-5; D ambiguous. Germline CDR1 is MDHEN and CDR2 is SYDVKM. The length of the CDR3 is 13 residues. Trimming shortened V by 7 bases and J by 5 bases, and 14 bases separated the two germline ends. CDR3 sequence: CASKLTPKETQYF. In DNA form, the CDR3 reads TGTGCCAGCAAGCTCACCCCTAAGGAGACCCAGTACTTC.

CDR3 in DNA: TGTGCCAGCAGCTTACGCTCTTCCGGGACAGGGATTGGGAATGAGCAGTTCTTC. This encodes CASSLRSSGTGIGNEQFF. V and J are TRBV7-3 and TRBJ2-1; 9 bases are shared with TRBD1. The CDR3 runs to 18 residues. Unmatched junction bases numbered 15, after V lost 2 bases and J lost 7 bases. Per the germline V gene, CDR1 is SGHTA and CDR2 is FQGTGA.

The chain recombines TRBV28 with TRBJ2-7; 9 bases are a match to TRBD2. Germline V gives CDR1 MDHEN, CDR2 SYDVKM. The CDR3 loop spans 14 amino acids. Unmatched junction bases numbered 3, after V lost 3 bases and J lost 3 bases. The CDR3 protein is CASSFGSGGYEQYF. As DNA, the CDR3 is TGTGCCAGCAGTTTTGGTAGCGGGGGCTACGAGCAGTACTTC.

V is TRBV6-1 and J is TRBJ1-4; D call uncertain. CDR1 and CDR2 from the germline V gene are MNHNS and SASEGT. CDR3 size: 15 residues. Trimming removed 3 bases at V and 0 bases at J, with 8 bases between. The CDR3 loop reads CASSDGKATNEKLFF. DNA of the CDR3: TGTGCCAGCAGTGACGGGAAAGCAACTAATGAAAAACTGTTTTTT.

This chain joins TRBV19 and TRBJ2-2; TRBD2 aligns across 9 bases. CDR3 length: 21 residues. CDR1 and CDR2 from the germline V gene are LNHDA and SQIVND (reference sequence). J was trimmed by 2 bases and V by 3 bases; bases with no gene match: 19. The CDR3 DNA reads as TGTGCCAGTAGTATCGACCCTCTCTCTTCTAGCGGGACCCCAAACACCGGGGAGCTGTTTTTT. Translation: CASSIDPLSSSGTPNTGELFF. The variable domain in full, completed from reference TRBV19 and TRBJ2-2, reads DGGITQSPKYLFRKEGQNVTLSCEQNLNHDAMYWYRQDPGQGLRLIYYSQIVNDFQKGDIAEGYSVSREKKESFPLTVTSAQKNPTAFYLCASSIDPLSSSGTPNTGELFFGEGSRLTVL.

This chain joins TRBV5-5 and TRBJ1-1; D unresolved. From germline, CDR1 is SGHKS and CDR2 YYEKEE (reference sequence). Trimming shortened V by 0 bases and J by 0 bases, and 6 bases separated the two germline ends. The CDR3 runs 14 residues. The CDR3 loop is CASSLVLLNTEAFF. The CDR3 DNA sequence: TGTGCCAGCAGCTTGGTTCTCTTGAACACTGAAGCTTTCTTT.

V gene TRBV30 combines with J gene TRBJ1-5; D gene ambiguous. Germline lookup yields CDR1 GTSNPN and CDR2 SVGIG (reference sequence). This CDR3 comprises 16 residues. The V end was cut by 2 bases, the J end by 2 bases, with 16 bases between. CDR3 protein: CAWSFGTGYGNQPQHF. CDR3 nucleotide sequence: TGTGCCTGGAGTTTTGGAACGGGGTATGGCAATCAGCCCCAGCATTTT.

The gene calls are TRBV7-2 and TRBJ1-4, with a weak D call TRBD1 (6 bases). The V end was cut by 4 bases, the J end by 5 bases, with 17 bases between. In germline, CDR1 is SGHTA, CDR2 FQGNSA. The CDR3 sequence is 16 residues long. CDR3 sequence (DNA): TGTGCCAGCAGCTATAGGGGGTACGGGATAAATGAAAAACTGTTTTTT. Its translation: CASSYRGYGINEKLFF.

This sequence joins TRBV29-1 and TRBJ2-3, with TRBD1 matching 8 bases. After removal of 4 bases from V and 2 bases from J, the junction contained 5 bases not matched to a gene. CDR1 SQVTM and CDR2 ANQGSEA come from the germline V gene. The CDR3 length is 14 residues. DNA of the CDR3: TGCAGCGTTGCCCGGGACAGGCACACAGATACGCAGTATTTT. Translation: CSVARDRHTDTQYF.

This clone has only one observation. The chain has TRBV6-5 and TRBJ1-6, with TRBD1 as a possible D gene (5 bases). Germline values: CDR1 MNHEY, CDR2 SVGAGI. There are 13 residues in the CDR3. V lost 6 bases and J 9 bases, leaving 12 bases between the germline ends. The CDR3 region is CASRKGMASPLHF. The CDR3 DNA follows: TGTGCCAGCAGGAAGGGGATGGCTTCACCCCTCCACTTT.

This clone was seen only once. The chain has TRBV28 and TRBJ1-5; maybe TRBD1 (5 bases). This CDR3 contains 12 residues. V was cut by 8 bases and J by 4 bases, with 9 bases left in between. CDR1 MDHEN and CDR2 SYDVKM come from the germline V gene. The CDR3: CASWGVNQPQHF. The DNA of the CDR3 is TGTGCCAGCTGGGGCGTAAATCAGCCCCAGCATTTT.

V and J are TRBV7-3 and TRBJ2-3; 12 bases line up with TRBD2. The ends lost 5 bases at V and 4 bases at J; junction bases unmatched: 7. This CDR3 comprises 16 residues. CDR1 and CDR2 (germline): SGHTA, FQGTGA. The CDR3 DNA is TGTGCCAGCAGCCCCGTACTAGCGGGGGGTTCAGATACGCAGTATTTT. Protein: CASSPVLAGGSDTQYF. Complete variable domain (other parts from reference TRBV7-3 and TRBJ2-3): GAGVSQTPSNKVTEKGKYVELRCDPISGHTALYWYRQSLGQGPEFLIYFQGTGAADDSGLPNDRFFAVRPEGSVSTLKIQRTERGDSAVYLCASSPVLAGGSDTQYFGPGTRLTVL.

The chain uses TRBV28 and TRBJ2-1; 15 bases align to TRBD2. Germline V gene lookup returns CDR1 MDHEN and CDR2 SYDVKM. V shed 4 bases, J shed 5 bases, and the junction held 3 bases outside the gene matches. CDR3 length: 16 residues. The CDR3 protein is CASSSGLAGGNNEQFF. The CDR3 coding sequence is TGTGCCAGCAGTTCCGGACTAGCGGGAGGGAACAATGAGCAGTTCTTC.

This chain connects TRBV18 to TRBJ2-3; 10 bases line up with TRBD1. Germline assignment: CDR1 KGHSH and CDR2 LQKENI. The junction had 14 bases not matched to a gene; V was cut back by 8 bases and J by 3 bases. This CDR3 is built from 17 residues. CDR3 in amino acids: CASETSPPGQGTDTQYF. The CDR3 bases are TGTGCCAGCGAGACCTCTCCCCCGGGACAGGGGACAGATACGCAGTATTTT.

The chain recombines TRBV27 with TRBJ2-7; 10 bases line up with TRBD1. With 0 bases clipped from V and 3 bases from J, the junction kept 2 bases outside the gene matches. Germline CDR1 MNHEY, CDR2 SMNVEV (reference sequence). This CDR3 region has 15 residues. CDR3 in amino acids: CASSLSGTGVYEQYF. The CDR3, as DNA: TGTGCCAGCAGTTTATCCGGGACAGGGGTCTACGAGCAGTACTTC.

This chain connects TRBV9 to TRBJ2-7; TRBD2 is a possible D gene (7 bases). V lost 1 base, J lost 0 bases, and 17 bases lay in between. Germline loops: CDR1 SGDLS, CDR2 YYNGEE. This CDR3 contains 17 residues. Here the CDR3 DNA reads TGTGCCAGCAGCGTATCTGCGGGGGCGCTTAACTCCTACGAGCAGTACTTC. This sequence encodes CASSVSAGALNSYEQYF. Looking up the rest from reference TRBV9 and TRBJ2-7 gives the full variable domain: DSGVTQTPKHLITATGQRVTLRCSPRSGDLSVYWYQQSLDQGLQFLIQYYNGEERAKGNILERFSAQQFPDLHSELNLSSLELGDSALYFCASSVSAGALNSYEQYFGPGTRLTVT.

The rearrangement joins TRBV5-8 to TRBJ2-6, with D possibly TRBD1 on 5 matching bases. This CDR3 contains 17 residues. Trimming left V 4 bases short and J 1 base short, with 15 bases between. CDR1 SGHTS and CDR2 YDEGEE come from the germline V gene. The CDR3 loop reads CASSPRQRLSGANVLTF. In nucleotides, the CDR3 is TGTGCCAGCAGCCCCCGACAGAGGCTTTCTGGGGCCAACGTCCTGACTTTC.

The V and J genes are TRBV5-4 and TRBJ2-3; TRBD2 matches 9 bases. The germline V gene encodes CDR1 SGHNT and CDR2 YYREEE (reference sequence). The CDR3 spans 17 residues. Trimming at V came to 2 bases and at J to 4 bases, leaving 11 bases not matched to a gene. The CDR3 protein is CASSFRSGGRDPDTQYF. The CDR3 DNA sequence: TGTGCCAGCAGCTTTCGGAGCGGGGGGCGGGACCCAGATACGCAGTATTTT.

The genes are TRBV2 and TRBJ1-4; TRBD1 might be the D (5 bases). Germline V CDR1 and CDR2: SNHLY, FYNNEI. The V end lost 7 bases, the J end lost 7 bases, and 13 bases lay between the germline ends. CDR3 length: 13 amino acids. As DNA, the CDR3 is TGTGCCAGCAAAGGACAAACGGGTGAAAAACTGTTTTTT. Translated, it gives CASKGQTGEKLFF. The full variable domain, its missing parts supplied by reference TRBV2 and TRBJ1-4, is EPEVTQTPSHQVTQMGQEVILRCVPISNHLYFYWYRQILGQKVEFLVSFYNNEISEKSEIFDDQFSVERPDGSNFTLKIRSTKLEDSAMYFCASKGQTGEKLFFGSGTQLSVL.

This rearrangement joins TRBV5-4 to TRBJ1-6; D uncertain. The germline V gene has CDR1 SGHNT and CDR2 YYREEE (reference sequence). Between the trimmed V and J ends, which lost 1 base and 10 bases, there was a span of 15 bases. CDR3 length: 15 residues. CDR3 amino acids: CASSLPGREDSPLHF. The CDR3 DNA sequence: TGTGCCAGCAGCTTGCCGGGTAGGGAGGACTCACCCCTCCACTTT.

This chain uses TRBV5-4 with TRBJ1-3; no clear D gene. Germline V CDR1 and CDR2: SGHNT, YYREEE (reference sequence). The V gene lost 4 bases and the J gene lost 16 bases, with 24 bases spanning the gap. CDR3 length: 14 residues. The CDR3 loop reads CASSNSLSRAEGYF. The CDR3, as DNA: TGTGCCAGCAGCAATTCTCTTTCCCGGGCCGAGGGCTATTTT.

V and J are TRBV9 and TRBJ1-2; tentative D call: TRBD1 (6 bases). Germline V CDR1 and CDR2: SGDLS, YYNGEE. Trimming left V 0 bases short and J 4 bases short, with 13 bases between. This CDR3 contains 15 residues. The CDR3 DNA follows: TGTGCCAGCAGCGTAGAGAGGGGGAGATCCTATGGCTACACCTTC. Translating gives CASSVERGRSYGYTF.

This sequence joins TRBV3-1 (or the pseudogene TRBV3-2) and TRBJ2-3, with 10 bases that match TRBD2. From germline, CDR1 is LGHDT and CDR2 YNNKEL (reference sequence). CDR3 length equals 16 residues. V lost 1 base to trimming and J lost 2 bases; unmatched junction nucleotides: 3. In DNA, the CDR3 is TGTGCCAGCAGCCAAGCACTAGCGGGACTCACAGATACGCAGTATTTT. Amino acid sequence: CASSQALAGLTDTQYF.